These 17 T cell receptor beta chains were all obtained from the same sample, sequenced in a study of neurological immune-mediated disorders. TCRdb fed the 5' RACE reads into MiXCR, producing one record per CDR3 protein. The sample lists about 74,000 distinct CDR3 sequences; around 5% were seen once. The source material was PBMCs. Source of these receptors: a man younger than 35 with multiple sclerosis.

This clonotype was observed many times. The chain links TRBV5-1 to TRBJ2-5, with no clear D. Trimming stripped 3 bases from V and 7 bases from J, with 13 bases between. The CDR3 sequence is 13 residues long. CDR1 is SGHRS, CDR2 YFSETQ, per germline. The CDR3 region has the DNA TGCGCCAGCAGCTCCGGAAGCCCCGGGACCCAGTACTTC. Its protein is CASSSGSPGTQYF.

Ten or more counts support this clonotype. A clone one base away is much larger, so this may be a read error. The V gene is TRBV7-8, the J gene TRBJ1-5; a possible D gene is TRBD1 (5 bases). Germline V gives CDR1 SGHVS, CDR2 FQNEAQ. The CDR3 is 14 residues long. The V end lost 6 bases, the J end lost 4 bases, and 13 bases lay between the germline ends. The chain's CDR3 is CASSSGKGNQPQHF. As DNA, the CDR3 is TGTGCCAGCAGTTCGGGAAAGGGGAATCAGCCCCAGCATTTT.

This clonotype appeared many times. V is TRBV11-2 and J is TRBJ2-5; D is possibly TRBD2 (5 bases). Germline CDR1 is SGHAT and CDR2 is FQNNGV. CDR3 length: 14 amino acids. The V gene lost 6 bases and the J gene lost 5 bases, with 16 bases spanning the gap. CDR3 sequence: CASSSDLPSETQYF. Here the CDR3 DNA reads TGTGCCAGCAGTTCAGATCTCCCTAGCGAGACCCAGTACTTC.

This clonotype was seen many times. This chain links TRBV12-3 or TRBV12-4 with TRBJ2-2; D not resolved. This CDR3 comprises 11 residues. Trimming stripped 8 bases from V and 5 bases from J, with 6 bases between. The CDR3 DNA reads as TGTGCCAGCGGGATTACCGGGGAGCTGTTTTTT. Its protein product is CASGITGELFF.

This clonotype has a count of ten or more. The chain joins TRBV20-1 to TRBJ2-1, with D possibly TRBD2 on 7 matching bases. The V gene's germline CDR1 is DFQATT and CDR2 SNEGSKA (reference sequence). V was clipped by 2 bases and J by 8 bases, with 10 bases between them. The CDR3 contains 12 residues. Here the CDR3 DNA reads TGCAGTGCTAGATCGGGGGGCGATGAGCAGTTCTTC. Its translation is CSARSGGDEQFF.

Ten or more counts support this clonotype. The gene calls are TRBV3-1 and TRBJ1-1; D is unclear. V lost 4 bases and J lost 5, with 11 bases in between. CDR3 length: 13 residues. The germline V gene encodes CDR1 LGHDT and CDR2 YNNKEL (reference sequence). CDR3 sequence reads: CASSRARGTEAFF. In nucleotides, the CDR3 is TGTGCCAGCAGCCGGGCCCGGGGAACTGAAGCTTTCTTT.

Note on this clonotype: A much larger clone is a single base away; this may be a read error. V is TRBV20-1 and J is TRBJ1-1; 7 bases are shared with TRBD1. The germline CDR1 and CDR2 sequences are DFQATT and SNEGSKA (reference sequence). There are 13 residues in the CDR3. The ends lost 2 bases at V and 5 bases at J; junction bases unmatched: 5. The CDR3 region is CSARFTGVTEAFF. The CDR3 nucleotides read TGCAGTGCTAGATTCACAGGGGTGACTGAAGCTTTCTTT.

This clonotype was observed at least ten times. J is TRBJ2-5 and V is TRBV9; 9 bases line up with TRBD1. Germline V CDR1 and CDR2: SGDLS, YYNGEE. The trim removed 4 bases at V and 4 bases at J, leaving 2 bases unmatched. The CDR3 is made up of 13 amino acids. In nucleotides, the CDR3 is TGTGCCAGCAGCTTACAGGGGGCAGAGACCCAGTACTTC. This codes for CASSLQGAETQYF.

This clonotype was picked up many times. This chain connects TRBV7-3 to TRBJ1-4; D is undetermined. V was pared by 2 bases and J by 7 bases, with 8 bases between. The CDR3 has 13 residues. CDR1 is SGHTA and CDR2 is FQGTGA in the germline V gene. The CDR3 DNA reads as TGTGCCAGCAGCTTATTTTTGGGTGAAAAACTGTTTTTT. This sequence encodes CASSLFLGEKLFF.

In this sample, this clonotype turned up many times. The chain joins TRBV5-1 to TRBJ2-7; 9 positions agree with TRBD2. The germline V gene encodes CDR1 SGHRS and CDR2 YFSETQ. The CDR3 sequence is 14 residues long. The V and J ends lost 3 bases and 2 bases, in that order; junction bases with no gene match: 3. CDR3 in amino acids: CASSSAGGTYEQYF. In nucleotides, the CDR3 is TGCGCCAGCAGCTCGGCGGGGGGGACCTACGAGCAGTACTTC.

CDR3 loop: CASSLAIGNEQFF. The CDR3 DNA reads TGTGCCAGCAGTTTAGCAATCGGCAATGAGCAGTTCTTC. The V gene is TRBV12-3 or TRBV12-4, the J gene TRBJ2-1; D is unresolved. V lost 0 bases and J lost 6, with 6 bases in between. The CDR3 totals 13 residues.

This clonotype was picked up many times. A junction end diverges from the germline sequence, so it may reflect a read error. This chain links TRBV20-1 with TRBJ1-6, with no clear D. This CDR3 region has 15 residues. Looked up from germline, CDR1 is DFQATT and CDR2 is SNEGSKA (reference sequence). DNA of the CDR3: TGCAGTGCTAGAGATATTTCCGGAGATAATTCACCCCTCAACTTT. Encoded protein: CSARDISGDNSPLNF.

This clonotype was found many times. The chain joins TRBV20-1 to TRBJ2-7, with D uncertain. The CDR3 totals 11 residues. Trimming left V 0 bases short and J 6 bases short, with 6 bases between. Germline-derived CDR1 and CDR2 are DFQATT and SNEGSKA (reference sequence). The CDR3: CSARDRSEQYF. CDR3 DNA: TGCAGTGCTAGAGACAGGAGCGAGCAGTACTTC.

This clonotype was found many times. This chain uses TRBV6-6 with TRBJ2-2, with TRBD1 matching 9 bases. Germline loops: CDR1 MNHNY, CDR2 SVGAGI (reference sequence). Unmatched junction bases numbered 7, after V lost 6 bases and J lost 2 bases. The CDR3 totals 16 residues. The CDR3 nucleotides are TGTGCCAGCAGCCCTCAGACAGGGGGAAACACCGGGGAGCTGTTTTTT. It codes for CASSPQTGGNTGELFF.

The table lists this clonotype with a few counts. The CDR3 DNA follows: TGTGCCAGCAGCTTAACTGTCAGCGGGACCTTGCAGTTCTTC. Protein sequence: CASSLTVSGTLQFF. The genes are TRBV7-2 and TRBJ2-1; 7 bases are shared with TRBD2. J gave up 12 bases and V 2 bases, and 10 bases lay outside the gene matches. From germline, CDR1 is SGHTA and CDR2 FQGNSA. The CDR3 spans 14 residues.

At least ten counts were recorded for this clonotype. V and J are TRBV29-1 and TRBJ2-7; 8 bases map to TRBD1. This CDR3 region has 14 residues. Trimming at V came to 7 bases and at J to 2 bases, leaving 10 bases not matched to a gene. CDR1 is SQVTM and CDR2 is ANQGSEA in the germline V gene. Here the CDR3 DNA reads TGCAGCGCACGCGGACAGGGAGGCGCCTACGAGCAGTACTTC. Translated, it gives CSARGQGGAYEQYF.

Comments on this clonotype: A read error is possible here, since a much larger clone lies one base away. The genes are TRBV3-1 and TRBJ1-1; D is uncertain. Trimming left V 2 bases short and J 1 base short, with 5 bases between. The CDR3 spans 13 residues. Germline CDR1 and CDR2: LGHDT and YNNKEL (reference sequence). The chain's CDR3 is CASSQRKNTEAFF. For the CDR3, the DNA is TGTGCCAGCAGCCAAAGAAAGAACACTGAAGCTTTCTTT.